This is a list of T cell receptor beta chains from one sample in a study of blood T cell repertoires in COVID-19. Sequencing was performed with immunoSEQ multiplex PCR; in TCRdb, only in-frame clones are kept and a portion is missing. The sample lists 150,000 to 200,000 clones, around 83% occurring once. What was sequenced was peripheral blood. These receptor sequences come from an older woman with COVID-19, enrolled during active disease. Each CDR3 is given with its conserved first and last residue. A D gene is named only where the DNA matches it firmly. Clone size is given for some rows only: seen once, a few or many times, or a class if the clone is expanded.

size,D,J,V,CDR3,DNA
NA,TRBD2,TRBJ2-5,TRBV6-7,CASSYWLAGQETQYF,TGTGCCAGCAGTTACTGGCTAGCGGGCCAAGAGACCCAGTACTTC
NA,NA,TRBJ2-5,TRBV6-1,CASSERAGGRETQYF,TGTGCCAGCAGTGAACGGGCAGGGGGGAGGGAGACCCAGTACTTC
NA,TRBD1,TRBJ1-2,TRBV11-2,CASSFIVGDRGNGYTF,TGTGCCAGCAGCTTCATAGTAGGTGACAGGGGAAACGGCTACACCTTC
once,NA,TRBJ2-6,TRBV9,CASRAIPRGARANVLTF,TGTGCCAGCAGAGCCATACCCCGGGGGGCTAGGGCCAACGTCCTGACTTTC
NA,TRBD1,TRBJ2-5,TRBV7-2,CASSFGTVTLETQYF,TGTGCCAGCAGCTTTGGGACAGTGACCTTGGAGACCCAGTACTTC
NA,NA,TRBJ2-1,TRBV6-6,CASSASGTPPGLF,TGTGCCAGCAGTGCTTCCGGGACACCCCCGGGACTCTTC
few,TRBD1,TRBJ1-6,TRBV4-3,CASSQPGQGNSPLHF,TGCGCCAGCAGCCAACCCGGACAGGGTAATTCACCCCTCCACTTT
NA,NA,TRBJ1-5,TRBV6-1,CASSDIRGVGNQPQHF,TGTGCCAGCAGTGATATCAGGGGAGTCGGCAATCAGCCCCAGCATTTT
NA,TRBD1,TRBJ2-2,TRBV28,CASSRYRGLHTGELFF,TGTGCCAGCAGTCGCTACAGGGGGCTTCACACCGGGGAGCTGTTTTTT
NA,NA,TRBJ1-1,TRBV5-5,CASSSTSTSWGDTEAFF,TGTGCCAGCAGCTCCACAAGCACGAGTTGGGGGGACACTGAAGCTTTCTTT
NA,TRBD2,TRBJ2-7,TRBV4-2,CASSHRSAGGDYEQYF,TGTGCCAGCAGCCATCGATCAGCGGGAGGGGATTACGAGCAGTACTTC
NA,TRBD1,TRBJ1-2,TRBV28,CASSLSDRVWGYTF,TGTGCCAGCAGTTTATCGGACAGGGTCTGGGGCTACACCTTC
few,NA,TRBJ1-1,TRBV5-1,CASSLGDLNTEAFF,TGCGCCAGCAGCTTGGGGGACTTGAACACTGAAGCTTTCTTT
NA,TRBD1,TRBJ1-5,TRBV27,CASSERGQGGQPQHF,TGTGCCAGCAGTGAAAGGGGACAGGGGGGCCAGCCCCAGCATTTT
NA,NA,TRBJ2-5,TRBV2,CASNRDNLPQETQYF,TGTGCCAGCAATCGAGACAACCTCCCCCAAGAGACCCAGTACTTC
NA,TRBD1,TRBJ1-2,TRBV28,CASSRFQGAVGYTF,TGTGCCAGCAGTAGGTTCCAGGGGGCGGTTGGCTACACCTTC
NA,TRBD2,TRBJ2-7,TRBV7-9,CASSFTAGGGEQYF,TGTGCCAGCAGCTTTACGGCGGGAGGAGGCGAGCAGTACTTC
NA,TRBD1,TRBJ2-2,TRBV7-2,CASRGTGVITGELFF,TGTGCCAGCAGGGGGACAGGGGTTATCACCGGGGAGCTGTTTTTT
NA,TRBD2,TRBJ2-3,TRBV5-1,CATRSSGSSTDTQYF,TGCGCCACCAGGTCCAGCGGGAGTTCCACAGATACGCAGTATTTT
NA,TRBD2,TRBJ2-7,TRBV7-9,CASSFGLAGAFYEQYF,TGTGCCAGCAGCTTTGGACTAGCGGGAGCGTTCTACGAGCAGTACTTC
NA,TRBD2,TRBJ2-1,TRBV10-3,CAISGGGGPGDEQFF,TGTGCCATCAGTGGTGGCGGGGGGCCGGGCGATGAGCAGTTCTTC
NA,NA,TRBJ2-3,TRBV28,CASRAPADTQYF,TGTGCCAGTCGAGCCCCCGCAGATACGCAGTATTTT
NA,NA,TRBJ2-1,TRBV5-4,CASSSPVNEQFF,TGTGCCAGCAGCTCCCCCGTGAATGAGCAGTTCTTC
NA,NA,TRBJ2-7,TRBV5-1,CASRSNSQANEQYF,TGCGCCAGCAGATCGAATTCACAGGCCAACGAGCAGTACTTC
few,TRBD2,TRBJ2-2,TRBV18,CASPGTSGRDTGELFF,TGTGCCAGCCCCGGGACTAGCGGGAGAGACACCGGGGAGCTGTTTTTT
many,NA,TRBJ1-1,TRBV28,CASSLATGLAEAFF,TGTGCCAGCAGTTTGGCAACAGGGTTAGCTGAAGCTTTCTTT
NA,TRBD1,TRBJ1-2,TRBV19,CASSIIGGSYGYTF,TGTGCCAGTAGTATAATAGGGGGCAGCTATGGCTACACCTTC
NA,TRBD2,TRBJ2-1,TRBV19,CASSISGRSYNEQFF,TGTGCCAGTAGTATAAGCGGGAGATCCTACAATGAGCAGTTCTTC
NA,NA,TRBJ2-7,TRBV7-2,CASSLGRENEQYF,TGTGCCAGCAGCTTAGGTCGGGAGAACGAGCAGTACTTC
NA,NA,TRBJ2-1,TRBV5-1,CASSLDGGRTGNEQFF,TGCGCCAGCAGCTTGGATGGTGGGAGAACGGGGAATGAGCAGTTCTTC
NA,TRBD1,TRBJ1-2,TRBV5-1,CASSLSTTGTGEGYTF,TGCGCCAGCAGCTTGAGTACAACCGGGACAGGGGAAGGCTACACCTTC
NA,NA,TRBJ2-1,TRBV21-1,CASSQRDRGFF,TGTGCCAGCAGCCAGCGCGACAGGGGGTTCTTC
NA,TRBD2,TRBJ2-1,TRBV6-5,CASSYGLAGYNEQFF,TGTGCCAGCAGTTACGGGCTAGCGGGGTACAATGAGCAGTTCTTC
NA,TRBD1,TRBJ1-1,TRBV11-2,CASSLRGRRTEAFF,TGTGCCAGCAGCTTAAGGGGGCGCAGGACTGAAGCTTTCTTT
NA,TRBD2,TRBJ2-1,TRBV14,CASSLQLAGGGHNEQFF,TGTGCCAGCAGCCTCCAACTAGCGGGGGGCGGCCACAATGAGCAGTTCTTC
NA,NA,TRBJ2-7,TRBV14,CASSSAYEQYF,TGTGCCAGCAGCTCTGCCTACGAGCAGTACTTC
NA,NA,TRBJ1-2,TRBV5-4,CASSLDSLYGYTF,TGTGCCAGCAGCTTGGACAGCCTTTATGGCTACACCTTC
NA,TRBD2,TRBJ2-1,TRBV24-1,CATSDTGTSYRQFF,TGTGCCACCAGTGACACCGGGACTAGTTATCGGCAGTTCTTC
NA,TRBD1,TRBJ2-5,TRBV5-1,CASSWPPGQGFGETQYF,TGCGCCAGCAGCTGGCCCCCGGGACAGGGATTTGGGGAGACCCAGTACTTC
NA,NA,TRBJ2-1,TRBV4-1,CASSLPRSGLEQFF,TGCGCCAGCAGCCTTCCTAGAAGCGGCCTTGAGCAGTTCTTC
NA,NA,TRBJ2-5,TRBV5-1,CASSADSRQETQYF,TGCGCCAGCAGCGCAGATTCCCGACAAGAGACCCAGTACTTC
NA,TRBD2,TRBJ2-5,TRBV5-1,CASSFTTLAGGSVGETQYF,TGCGCCAGCAGCTTCACGACCTTAGCGGGAGGGTCCGTGGGAGAGACCCAGTACTTC
NA,NA,TRBJ2-2,TRBV9,CASSAPVTGNTGELFF,TGTGCCAGCAGCGCCCCTGTTACAGGGAACACCGGGGAGCTGTTTTTT
NA,TRBD1,TRBJ1-2,TRBV28,CASSPPGQGLRGYTF,TGTGCCAGCAGCCCCCCCGGACAGGGTTTACGAGGCTACACCTTC
NA,TRBD2,TRBJ2-1,TRBV6-5,CASSILAGGPDEQFF,TGTGCCAGCAGCATTCTAGCGGGAGGGCCGGATGAGCAGTTCTTC
few,TRBD2,TRBJ2-2,TRBV28,CASSPLGGAKRGTGELFF,TGTGCCAGCAGCCCCCTCGGGGGGGCGAAAAGGGGCACCGGGGAGCTGTTTTTT
NA,TRBD1,TRBJ2-1,TRBV5-4,CASSFVQGPNEQFF,TGTGCCAGCAGCTTTGTACAGGGGCCCAATGAGCAGTTCTTC
NA,NA,TRBJ1-1,TRBV14,CASSSRGGSTEAFF,TGTGCCAGCAGCTCACGAGGGGGTTCCACTGAAGCTTTCTTT
NA,NA,TRBJ1-4,TRBV2,CASSEARQVIAKLFF,TGTGCCAGCAGTGAAGCGCGACAGGTTATTGCAAAACTGTTTTTT
NA,NA,TRBJ2-3,TRBV4-3,CASSHQTSTDTQYF,TGCGCCAGCAGCCACCAAACTAGCACAGATACGCAGTATTTT
NA,NA,TRBJ1-2,TRBV2,CASSGLPGVGGGYTF,TGTGCCAGCAGTGGGTTACCAGGGGTAGGCGGCGGCTACACCTTC
NA,NA,TRBJ1-1,TRBV30,CASNRVGTEAFF,TGTGCCTCGAACAGGGTTGGCACTGAAGCTTTCTTT
once,NA,TRBJ1-3,TRBV27,CASSFNIGNTIYF,TGTGCCAGCAGTTTCAACATCGGAAACACCATATATTTT